Following are 16 T cell receptor gamma chains from one sample sequenced in a study of Vδ1+ human thymocytes. Study-level results: Thymic TRG and TRD repertoires appeared highly polyclonal.

Sequences come from RNA converted to cDNA by reverse transcription. CDR3 amplicons came from multiplex PCR with pooled V-gene forward and constant-region reverse primers. TCRdb re-called the multiplex PCR reads with CATT. The repertoire includes some 9,000 gamma-chain clones, 56% of them detected once, and approximately 1.3% sits in the top ten. No antigen has been identified for these receptors. Sequencing was carried out using Vdelta1+ gamma-delta thymocytes from the thymus. Subset in this sample: FACS-sorted CD3+ TCRalphabeta- TCRVdelta1+ TCRVdelta2- thymocytes. These TCRs come from a girl in the first two years of life who had congenital heart surgery.

The chain recombines TRGV4 with TRGJ1 or TRGJ2. The J gene was missing in TCRdb and was found by matching the end of the DNA to germline. Germline CDR1 reads EGSTGY; CDR2 reads YDSYTSSV. The ends lost 5 bases at V and 5 bases at J; junction bases unmatched: 6. CDR3 size: 12 residues. Here the CDR3 reads CATWGRDYKKLF. The CDR3 DNA follows: TGTGCCACCTGGGGGCGGGATTATAAGAAACTCTTT.

V gene TRGV8 combines with J gene TRGJ1 or TRGJ2. The J gene comes from matching the DNA to germline here; TCRdb lacks it. CDR1 is VENAVY and CDR2 is YDSYNSRV in the germline V gene. CDR3 size: 11 residues. V shed 3 bases and J 10 bases; nucleotides not matched to a gene: 6. The CDR3 sequence: CATWDQGKKLF. In nucleotides, the CDR3 is TGTGCCACCTGGGATCAGGGCAAGAAACTCTTT.

Details on this clone: Other nucleotide sequences in the sample specify the same CDR3. The chain links TRGV3 to TRGJ1 or TRGJ2. The J gene is absent in TCRdb and was assigned here via DNA matching to germline. In germline, CDR1 is VTNTFY, CDR2 YDVSTARD (reference sequence). V lost 1 base, J lost 5 bases, and 8 bases stayed unmatched. The CDR3 is made up of 14 amino acids. As DNA, the CDR3 is TGTGCCACCTGGGACAGAAGGGGTGATTATAAGAAACTCTTT. Protein sequence: CATWDRRGDYKKLF.

The gene calls are TRGV4 and TRGJ1 or TRGJ2. TCRdb is silent on the J gene; assignment here came from matching the DNA to germline. The CDR3 runs 14 residues. Germline-derived CDR1 and CDR2 are EGSTGY and YDSYTSSV. V shed 4 bases and J 3 bases; nucleotides not matched to a gene: 9. DNA for the CDR3: TGTGCCACCTGGGACCGAAGCCCTTATTATAAGAAACTCTTT. Its translation is CATWDRSPYYKKLF.

The V and J genes are TRGV3 and TRGJ1 or TRGJ2. As TCRdb names no J gene, one was assigned here on the basis of a DNA match to germline. The V segment lost 0 bases and the J segment 1 base; nucleotides outside the gene matches: 21. In germline, CDR1 is VTNTFY, CDR2 YDVSTARD (reference sequence). The CDR3 is 20 residues long. In DNA, the CDR3 is TGTGCCACCTGGGACAGGCGCGGGGGGGGAAATCTTTCCAATTATTATAAGAAACTCTTT. This codes for CATWDRRGGGNLSNYYKKLF.

This chain joins TRGV5 and TRGJ1 or TRGJ2. The J gene is not listed in TCRdb, so it was assigned here from a DNA match to germline. Looked up from germline, CDR1 is VINAFY and CDR2 is YDVSNSKD. Unmatched junction bases numbered 7, after V lost 3 bases and J lost 5 bases. The CDR3 extends over 13 amino acids. CDR3 protein: CATWDREHYKKLF. The CDR3 bases are TGTGCCACCTGGGACCGAGAACATTATAAGAAACTCTTT.

This chain connects TRGV4 to TRGJ1 or TRGJ2. Germline matching of the DNA provided the J gene here, since TCRdb leaves it blank. V was pared by 4 bases and J by 4 bases, with 7 bases of the junction left unmatched. This CDR3 region has 13 residues. CDR1 is EGSTGY, CDR2 YDSYTSSV, per germline. CDR3 region: CATWEEPYYKKLF. The CDR3 coding sequence is TGTGCCACCTGGGAGGAGCCCTATTATAAGAAACTCTTT.

The genes are TRGV8 and TRGJP2. Matching the DNA to germline supplied the J gene, which TCRdb does not give. The CDR3 totals 13 residues. Germline trimming cut 4 bases from V and 10 bases from J; bases unmatched to any gene: 9. Germline CDR1 is VENAVY and CDR2 is YDSYNSRV. CDR3 amino acids: CATWDGLRWIKTF. In nucleotides, the CDR3 is TGTGCCACCTGGGACGGGCTGCGTTGGATCAAGACGTTT.

The chain is built from TRGV2 and TRGJ1 or TRGJ2. The J gene, missing from TCRdb, was assigned here through DNA to germline matching. Germline CDR1 is EGSNGY and CDR2 is YDSYNSKV. The CDR3 contains 17 residues. J was trimmed by 3 bases and V by 0 bases; bases with no gene match: 14. The CDR3 coding sequence is TGTGCCACCTGGGACGGGCCCCAACGGGGCCTTTATTATAAGAAACTCTTT. As protein: CATWDGPQRGLYYKKLF.

For this clone: This sample includes further DNA sequences coding for the same CDR3. V is TRGV9 and J is TRGJ1 or TRGJ2. No J segment appears in TCRdb, so it was assigned here by matching the sequence to germline. This CDR3 spans 13 amino acids. Trimming removed 0 bases from V and 7 bases from J; junction bases left unmatched: 6. From germline, CDR1 is GITISATS and CDR2 ISYDGTV (reference sequence). CDR3 residues: CALWEVLGYKKLF. The CDR3 DNA reads TGTGCCTTGTGGGAGGTGCTGGGGTATAAGAAACTCTTT.

The chain couples TRGV8 to TRGJ1 or TRGJ2. Because TCRdb records no J gene, it was assigned here through a match of the DNA to germline. After removal of 2 bases from V and 0 bases from J, the junction contained 4 bases not matched to a gene. CDR3 length: 14 amino acids. The germline V gene has CDR1 VENAVY and CDR2 YDSYNSRV. The CDR3 coding sequence is TGTGCCACCTGGGATATCTCGAATTATTATAAGAAACTCTTT. Protein sequence: CATWDISNYYKKLF.

This chain joins TRGV8 and TRGJP1. No J gene is reported in TCRdb; it was inferred here by comparing the DNA with germline. Germline trimming cut 2 bases from V and 8 bases from J; bases unmatched to any gene: 8. The length of the CDR3 is 14 residues. Looked up from germline, CDR1 is VENAVY and CDR2 is YDSYNSRV. Written as DNA, the CDR3 is TGTGCCACCTGGGATATATCCAGGGGTTGGTTCAAGATATTT. Residues: CATWDISRGWFKIF.

Worth noting for this clone: The junction shows a germline mismatch at one end, possibly a read error. The genes are TRGV4 and TRGJ1 or TRGJ2. The J gene was not available in TCRdb and was assigned here by matching the DNA to germline segments. This CDR3 region has 11 residues. The germline gives CDR1 EGSTGY, CDR2 YDSYTSSV. The CDR3 here is CATRDILQKLF. As DNA, the CDR3 is TGTGCCACCCGGGATATCTTGCAGAAACTCTTT.

V is TRGV9 and J is TRGJ1 or TRGJ2. TCRdb records no J gene; here it was assigned by comparing the DNA to germline. The CDR3 spans 13 residues. The V segment lost 2 bases and the J segment 9 bases; nucleotides outside the gene matches: 10. The germline gives CDR1 GITISATS, CDR2 ISYDGTV (reference sequence). Here the CDR3 reads CALWEAPQVKKLF. CDR3 in DNA: TGTGCCTTGTGGGAGGCTCCACAAGTTAAGAAACTCTTT.

This clone is a singleton in its sample. The V gene is given as TRGV3, and no J gene call is available. This CDR3 is built from 17 residues. Germline CDR1 reads VTNTFY; CDR2 reads YDVSTARD (reference sequence). The CDR3 DNA reads TGTGCCACCTGGGACAGGCCCGGGGATTTAAGAAGGGTGGAGGAACTCTTT. It translates to CATWDRPGDLRRVEELF.

This chain connects TRGV3 to TRGJ1 or TRGJ2. In the absence of a J gene in TCRdb, the DNA was matched to germline to assign it here. With V trimmed by 0 bases and J by 6 bases, 11 bases remained unmatched. This CDR3 comprises 15 residues. Germline V gene lookup returns CDR1 VTNTFY and CDR2 YDVSTARD (reference sequence). The CDR3 here is CATWDRPPGSYKKLF. DNA of the CDR3: TGTGCCACCTGGGACAGGCCCCCCGGATCTTATAAGAAACTCTTT.